This T cell receptor beta chain was identified in a study of regulatory T cells in long-lasting Graves disease. Study-wide points: Because few samples were included, accuracy may have been lower.

Described time point: newly diagnosed GD, antithyroid drugs for less than 3 months. The authors made the TCR library using RNA they extracted from PBMCs. An endocrinology department in Xi'an, China, supplied the patients. Germline V CDR1 and CDR2: SGHRS, YFSETQ. There are 14 residues in the CDR3. V was clipped by 0 bases and J by 4 bases, with 9 bases between them. Library construction for TCR beta used iRepertoire HTBI primers and Arm-PCR of CDR3 regions. TCRdb fed the multiplex PCR reads into MiXCR, producing one record per CDR3 protein. The sample has around 420,000 distinct CDR3 sequences, roughly a sixth seen once. This clonotype was counted between two and nine times. Its antigen is unknown.

The sequencing here drew on peripheral blood mononuclear cells (PBMCs), taken at new diagnosis, from a patient treated with antithyroid drugs. This sequence originates from a female donor with Graves disease. The chain couples TRBV5-1 to TRBJ2-3; D perhaps matches TRBD2 (5 bases). CDR3 nucleotide sequence: TGCGCCAGCAGCTTGGTTGGGAGCGCAGATACGCAGTATTTT. Amino acids: CASSLVGSADTQYF.